In its sample, the clone carrying this TCR beta chain was seen a few times. Its target is unknown. This sample stems from a study of response to subunit inactivated influenza vaccine. Study-wide findings and caveats: The authors suggested that every seasonal influenza vaccination recruits few new T cells.

In TCRdb, the RT-PCR reads were re-called with MiXCR into one record per CDR3 protein. The sample shows 500,000 to 600,000 distinct CDR3 sequences, 7.6% of them seen only once. Unmatched junction bases numbered 5, after V lost 1 base and J lost 2 bases. This CDR3 spans 15 amino acids. The germline gives CDR1 SGHKS, CDR2 YYEKEE (reference sequence). The TCR was taken from a man between 50 and 75 years old who received an inactivated influenza vaccine. The J gene is TRBJ2-7, the V gene TRBV5-5, with TRBD2 matching 8 bases. The sample here was PBMCs from blood, taken roughly 24 months after vaccination. The CDR3 nucleotides read TGTGCCAGCAGCTTGTTCGGGGGACTAGCCTACGAGCAGTACTTC. It encodes CASSLFGGLAYEQYF.